The T cell receptor beta chain under discussion was sequenced for a study of T cells expressing NK-cell markers. Study in general: In sorted CD3+CD56+NKG2C+, CD3+CD56+NKG2C- and CD3+CD56-NKG2C+ T cells, TCR beta repertoires were obtained. General study points: Several donors' CD3+CD56-NKG2C+ cells were dominated by the same clonotypes.

The CDR3 covers 14 residues. Germline V gene data show CDR1 as MDHEN and CDR2 as SYDVKM. About this clonotype: What it recognizes is unknown.

Synthesis of TCR beta cDNA relied on 5'RACE template switching carrying UMIs. TCRdb processed the 5' RACE reads again and assigns one entry to each CDR3 protein, with no DNA. The sample spans 150,000 or so distinct CDR3 sequences; the ten largest clones claim around 20%. The specimen was blood T cells: a sorted CD56 or NKG2C T cell subset, CD4+ or CD8+ T cells, or bulk PBMC T cells (not recorded which). This chain joins TRBV28 and TRBJ2-3; the TCRdb D gene call, TRBD1, has no DNA to confirm it. This sequence originates from a woman between 18 and 75 years old in good health. The CDR3 loop reads CASSFPSTGDTQYF.